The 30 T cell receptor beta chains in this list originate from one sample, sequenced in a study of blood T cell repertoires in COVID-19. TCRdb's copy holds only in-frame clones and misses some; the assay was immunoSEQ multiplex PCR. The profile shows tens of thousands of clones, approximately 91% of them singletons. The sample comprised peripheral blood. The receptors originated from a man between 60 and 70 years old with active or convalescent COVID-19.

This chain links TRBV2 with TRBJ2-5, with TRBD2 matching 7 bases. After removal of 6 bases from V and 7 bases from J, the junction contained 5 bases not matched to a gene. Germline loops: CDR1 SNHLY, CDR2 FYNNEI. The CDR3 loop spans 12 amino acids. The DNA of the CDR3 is TGTGCCAGCAGGGGACCGGGGGGGACCCAGTACTTC. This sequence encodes CASRGPGGTQYF.

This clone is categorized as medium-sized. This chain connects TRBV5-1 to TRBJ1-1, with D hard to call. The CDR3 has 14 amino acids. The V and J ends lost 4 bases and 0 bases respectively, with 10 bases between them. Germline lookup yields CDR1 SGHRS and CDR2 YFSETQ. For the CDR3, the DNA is TGCGCCAGCAGCCCCAGGACTATGAACACTGAAGCTTTCTTT. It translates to CASSPRTMNTEAFF.

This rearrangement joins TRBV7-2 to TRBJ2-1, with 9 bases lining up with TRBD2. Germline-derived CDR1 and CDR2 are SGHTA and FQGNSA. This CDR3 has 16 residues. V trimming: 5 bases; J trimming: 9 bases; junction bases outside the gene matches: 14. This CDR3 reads CASSPRGGAGGFEQFF. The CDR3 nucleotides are TGTGCCAGCAGCCCCCGGGGTGGAGCGGGAGGTTTTGAGCAGTTCTTC.

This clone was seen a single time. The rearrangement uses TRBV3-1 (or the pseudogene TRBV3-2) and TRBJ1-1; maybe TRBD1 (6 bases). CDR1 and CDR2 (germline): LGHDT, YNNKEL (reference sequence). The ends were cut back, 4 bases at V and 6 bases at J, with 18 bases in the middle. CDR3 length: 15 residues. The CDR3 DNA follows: TGTGCCAGCAGCCCGTCCCGGCCAGGGGCCGCTGAAGCTTTCTTT. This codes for CASSPSRPGAAEAFF.

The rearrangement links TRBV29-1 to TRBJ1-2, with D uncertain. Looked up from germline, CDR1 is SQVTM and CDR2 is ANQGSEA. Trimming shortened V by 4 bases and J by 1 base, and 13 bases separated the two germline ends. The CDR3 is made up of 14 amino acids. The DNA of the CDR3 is TGCAGCGTTGCTGTCCAGGAGGATAACTATGGCTACACCTTC. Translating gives CSVAVQEDNYGYTF.

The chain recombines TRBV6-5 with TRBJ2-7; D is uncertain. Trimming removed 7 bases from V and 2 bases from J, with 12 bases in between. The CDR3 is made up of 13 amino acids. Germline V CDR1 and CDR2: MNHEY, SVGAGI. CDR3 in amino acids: CASIVHRTYEQYF. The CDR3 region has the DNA TGTGCCAGCATCGTTCACAGAACCTACGAGCAGTACTTC.

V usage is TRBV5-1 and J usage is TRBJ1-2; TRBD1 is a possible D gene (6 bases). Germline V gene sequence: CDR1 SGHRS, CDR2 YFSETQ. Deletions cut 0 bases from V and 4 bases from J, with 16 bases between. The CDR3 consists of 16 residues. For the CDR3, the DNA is TGCGCCAGCAGCTTGGAAGGGGGAGTATCCTCCTATGGCTACACCTTC. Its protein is CASSLEGGVSSYGYTF.

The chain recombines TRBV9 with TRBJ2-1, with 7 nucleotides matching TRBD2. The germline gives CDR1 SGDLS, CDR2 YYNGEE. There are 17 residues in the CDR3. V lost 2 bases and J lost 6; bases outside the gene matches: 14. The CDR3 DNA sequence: TGTGCCAGCAGCGTCACAACCTTGGGGGAGGGAGGCAATGAGCAGTTCTTC. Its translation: CASSVTTLGEGGNEQFF. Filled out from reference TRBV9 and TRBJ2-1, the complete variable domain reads DSGVTQTPKHLITATGQRVTLRCSPRSGDLSVYWYQQSLDQGLQFLIQYYNGEERAKGNILERFSAQQFPDLHSELNLSSLELGDSALYFCASSVTTLGEGGNEQFFGPGTRLTVL.

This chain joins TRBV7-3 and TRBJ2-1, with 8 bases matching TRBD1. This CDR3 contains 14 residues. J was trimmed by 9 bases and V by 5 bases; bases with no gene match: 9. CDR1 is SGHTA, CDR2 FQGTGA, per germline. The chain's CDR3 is CASSPQGASGEQFF. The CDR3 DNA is TGTGCCAGCAGCCCCCAGGGGGCCTCCGGTGAGCAGTTCTTC.

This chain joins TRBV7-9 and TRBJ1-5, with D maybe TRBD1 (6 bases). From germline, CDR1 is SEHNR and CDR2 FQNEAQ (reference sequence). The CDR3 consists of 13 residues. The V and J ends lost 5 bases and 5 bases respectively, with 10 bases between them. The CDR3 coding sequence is TGTGCCAGCAGCCGACAGGCTCATCAGCCCCAGCATTTT. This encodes CASSRQAHQPQHF.

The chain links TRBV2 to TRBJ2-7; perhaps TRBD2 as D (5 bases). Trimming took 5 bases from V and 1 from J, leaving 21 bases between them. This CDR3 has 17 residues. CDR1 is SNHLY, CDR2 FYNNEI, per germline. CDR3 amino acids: CASSLHTQRATSYEQYF. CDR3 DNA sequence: TGTGCCAGCAGTTTACACACACAGAGGGCTACATCCTACGAGCAGTACTTC.

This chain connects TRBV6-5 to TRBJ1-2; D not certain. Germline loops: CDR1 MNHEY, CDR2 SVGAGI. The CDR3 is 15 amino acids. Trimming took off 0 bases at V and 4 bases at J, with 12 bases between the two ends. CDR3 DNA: TGTGCCAGCAGTTACTCCGCCGGGTACCTCTATGGCTACACCTTC. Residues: CASSYSAGYLYGYTF.

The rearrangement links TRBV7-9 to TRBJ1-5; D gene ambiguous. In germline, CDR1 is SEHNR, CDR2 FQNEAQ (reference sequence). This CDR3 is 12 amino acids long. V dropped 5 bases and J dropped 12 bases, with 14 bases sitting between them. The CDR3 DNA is TGTGCCAGCAGCCTCGACCCTGGGCGCCAGCATTTT. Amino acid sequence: CASSLDPGRQHF. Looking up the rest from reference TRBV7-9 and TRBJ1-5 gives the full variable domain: DTGVSQNPRHKITKRGQNVTFRCDPISEHNRLYWYRQTLGQGPEFLTYFQNEAQLEKSRLLSDRFSAERPKGSFSTLEIQRTEQGDSAMYLCASSLDPGRQHFGDGTRLSIL.

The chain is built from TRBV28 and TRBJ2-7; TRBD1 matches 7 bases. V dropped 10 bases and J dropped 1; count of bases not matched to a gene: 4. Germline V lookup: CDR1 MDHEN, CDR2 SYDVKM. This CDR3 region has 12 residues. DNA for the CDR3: TGTGCCACCGGGACAGATTCCTACGAGCAGTACTTC. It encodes CATGTDSYEQYF.

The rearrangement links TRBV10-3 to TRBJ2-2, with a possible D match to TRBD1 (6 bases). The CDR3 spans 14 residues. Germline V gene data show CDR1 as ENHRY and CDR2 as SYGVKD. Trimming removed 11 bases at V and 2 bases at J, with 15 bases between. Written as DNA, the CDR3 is TGTGCCGCCTCCCGGACAGTCAACACCGGGGAGCTGTTTTTT. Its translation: CAASRTVNTGELFF.

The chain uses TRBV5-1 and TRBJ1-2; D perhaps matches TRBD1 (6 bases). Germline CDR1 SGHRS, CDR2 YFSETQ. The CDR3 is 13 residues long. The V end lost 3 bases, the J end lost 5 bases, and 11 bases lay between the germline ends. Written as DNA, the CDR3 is TGCGCCAGCAGCTACCAACAGGGATATGGCTACACCTTC. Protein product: CASSYQQGYGYTF.

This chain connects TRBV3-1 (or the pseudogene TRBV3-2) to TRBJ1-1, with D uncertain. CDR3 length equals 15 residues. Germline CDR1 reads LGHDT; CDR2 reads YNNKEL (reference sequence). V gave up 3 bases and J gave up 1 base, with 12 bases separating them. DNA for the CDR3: TGTGCCAGCAGCCATGAGGGTGGCCGGAACACTGAAGCTTTCTTT. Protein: CASSHEGGRNTEAFF.

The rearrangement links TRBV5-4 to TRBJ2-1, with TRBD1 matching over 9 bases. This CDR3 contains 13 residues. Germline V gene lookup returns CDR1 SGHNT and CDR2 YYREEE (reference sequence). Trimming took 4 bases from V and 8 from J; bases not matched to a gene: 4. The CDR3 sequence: CASSNRDRDEQFF. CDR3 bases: TGTGCCAGCAGCAACAGGGACAGGGATGAGCAGTTCTTC.

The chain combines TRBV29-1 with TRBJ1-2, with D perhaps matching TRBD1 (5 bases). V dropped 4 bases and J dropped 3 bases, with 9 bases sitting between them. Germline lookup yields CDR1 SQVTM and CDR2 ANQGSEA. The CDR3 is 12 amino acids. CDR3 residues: CSVVVGDYGYTF. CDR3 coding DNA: TGCAGCGTTGTAGTAGGGGACTATGGCTACACCTTC.

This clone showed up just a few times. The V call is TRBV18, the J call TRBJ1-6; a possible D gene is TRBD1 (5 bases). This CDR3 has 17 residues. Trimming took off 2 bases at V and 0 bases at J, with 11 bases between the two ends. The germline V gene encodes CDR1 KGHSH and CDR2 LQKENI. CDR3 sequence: CASSPVGLGSYNSPLHF. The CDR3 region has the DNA TGTGCCAGCTCACCAGTGGGGCTGGGCTCCTATAATTCACCCCTCCACTTT.

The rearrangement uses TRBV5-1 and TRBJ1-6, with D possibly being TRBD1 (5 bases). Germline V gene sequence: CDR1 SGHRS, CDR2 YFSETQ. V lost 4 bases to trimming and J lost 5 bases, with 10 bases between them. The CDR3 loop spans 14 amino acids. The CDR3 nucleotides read TGCGCCAGCAGCCTACAGGACCATAATTCACCCCTCCACTTT. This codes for CASSLQDHNSPLHF.

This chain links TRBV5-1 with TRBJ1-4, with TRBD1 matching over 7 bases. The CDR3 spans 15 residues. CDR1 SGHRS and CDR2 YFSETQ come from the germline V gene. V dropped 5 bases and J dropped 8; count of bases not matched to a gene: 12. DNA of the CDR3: TGCGCCAGCAGGCCCGACAGGGCGCGGGGAGAAAAACTGTTTTTT. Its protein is CASRPDRARGEKLFF.

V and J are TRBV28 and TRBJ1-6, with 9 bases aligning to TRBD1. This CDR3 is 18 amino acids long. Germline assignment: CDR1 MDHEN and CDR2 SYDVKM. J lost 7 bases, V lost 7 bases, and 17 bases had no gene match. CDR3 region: CASTLLPLDRGGNSPLHF. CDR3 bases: TGTGCCAGCACCCTATTACCGCTGGACAGGGGTGGAAATTCACCCCTCCACTTT.

CDR3 sequence reads: CASSVEPHSYEQYF. The CDR3 DNA reads as TGTGCCAGCAGCGTCGAGCCCCACTCCTACGAGCAGTACTTC. The gene calls are TRBV9 and TRBJ2-7; D ambiguous. Germline values: CDR1 SGDLS, CDR2 YYNGEE. This CDR3 spans 14 amino acids. V was clipped by 2 bases and J by 0 bases, with 9 bases between them.

Written as DNA, the CDR3 is TGCGCCAGCAGCTTTCAGGGCAAAGATACGCAGTATTTT. This encodes CASSFQGKDTQYF. The chain links TRBV5-1 to TRBJ2-3, with TRBD1 as a possible D gene (5 bases). Trimming shortened V by 2 bases and J by 5 bases, and 9 bases separated the two germline ends. This CDR3 is 13 amino acids long. Per germline, CDR1 SGHRS and CDR2 YFSETQ.

CDR3 in DNA: TGTGCCAGCAGCAGGACTAGCGGCTGGGGTTACAATGAGCAGTTCTTC. Translated, it gives CASSRTSGWGYNEQFF. The rearrangement uses TRBV5-4 and TRBJ2-1; the match to TRBD2 covers 10 bases. Germline V gene lookup returns CDR1 SGHNT and CDR2 YYREEE (reference sequence). J was trimmed by 4 bases and V by 4 bases; bases with no gene match: 8. The CDR3 is 16 amino acids.

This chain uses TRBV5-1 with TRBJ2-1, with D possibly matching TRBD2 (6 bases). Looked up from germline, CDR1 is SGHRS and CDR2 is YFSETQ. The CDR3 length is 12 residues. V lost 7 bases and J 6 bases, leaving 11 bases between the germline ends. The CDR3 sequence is CASGDWGNEQFF. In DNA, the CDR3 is TGCGCCAGCGGGGACTGGGGCAATGAGCAGTTCTTC.

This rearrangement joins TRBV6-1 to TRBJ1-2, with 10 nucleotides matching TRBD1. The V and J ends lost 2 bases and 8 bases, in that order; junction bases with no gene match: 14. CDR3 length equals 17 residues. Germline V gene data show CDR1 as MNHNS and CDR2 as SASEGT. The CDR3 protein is CASSERLTGGAELGYTF. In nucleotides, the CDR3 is TGTGCCAGCAGTGAAAGGTTGACAGGGGGCGCAGAGTTAGGCTACACCTTC.

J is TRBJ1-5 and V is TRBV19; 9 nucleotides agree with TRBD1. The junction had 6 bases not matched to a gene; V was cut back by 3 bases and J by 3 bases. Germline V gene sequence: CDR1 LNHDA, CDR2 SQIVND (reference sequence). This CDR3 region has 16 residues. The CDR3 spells CASSIAGQGFNQPQHF. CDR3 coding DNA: TGTGCCAGTAGTATTGCCGGACAGGGGTTCAATCAGCCCCAGCATTTT.

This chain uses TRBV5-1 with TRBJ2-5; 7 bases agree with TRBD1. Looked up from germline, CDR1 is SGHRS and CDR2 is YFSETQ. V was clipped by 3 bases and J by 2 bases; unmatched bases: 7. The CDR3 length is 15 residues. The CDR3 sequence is CASSWIPGQQETQYF. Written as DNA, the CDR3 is TGCGCCAGCAGCTGGATCCCGGGACAGCAAGAGACCCAGTACTTC.